One sample yielded the 18 T cell receptor beta chains listed below, sequenced in a study of T cell repertoires in cytomegalovirus infection (dated by TCRdb to the late 2010s). Sequencing was carried out with an Illumina HiSeq 1500. The raw public reads went through TCRdb reprocessing: fastp at Q25, MiXCR clone calling, in-frame beta chains kept. Rows are unified per CDR3 protein, each entry keeping the most common DNA and genes. The sample includes hundreds of thousands of distinct CDR3 sequences, with roughly a third observed a single time. The ten most abundant clones make up 15% to 20% of the sample. These receptors are not linked to any known antigen. The sample's treatment or condition label, in plain terms: in vitro stimulation with specific CMV peptide epitopes to enrich CMV-specific T cells. Material: cultured PBMCs, obtained from culture after CMV antigen stimulation. Every receptor here comes from a human donor in good health (CMV status not recorded). Some clones in this sample may be carry-over from other donors' samples.

The gene calls are TRBV19 and TRBJ2-1; D gene ambiguous. CDR3 length equals 16 residues. The V end was cut by 4 bases, the J end by 1 base, with 14 bases between. CDR1 and CDR2 from the germline V gene are LNHDA and SQIVND (reference sequence). CDR3 amino acids: CASSKQPAPSYNEQFF. CDR3 sequence (DNA): TGTGCCAGTAGTAAGCAGCCAGCTCCTTCCTACAATGAGCAGTTCTTC.

The sample holds many counts of this clonotype. The chain is built from TRBV7-6 and TRBJ2-7, with D maybe TRBD2 (5 bases). This CDR3 spans 13 amino acids. CDR1 SGHVS and CDR2 FNYEAQ come from the germline V gene. V was shortened by 0 bases and J by 3 bases, with 6 bases between the two germline ends. CDR3 in DNA: TGTGCCAGCAGCTTAGCCGGGATCTACGAGCAGTACTTC. It encodes CASSLAGIYEQYF.

This chain joins TRBV4-3 and TRBJ2-3; TRBD2 agrees at 10 bases. Germline V gene data show CDR1 as LGHNA and CDR2 as YSLEER. Unmatched junction bases numbered 9, after V lost 1 base and J lost 5 bases. CDR3 length: 17 amino acids. CDR3 sequence: CASSQVILAGIEDTQYF. DNA for the CDR3: TGCGCCAGCAGCCAAGTTATACTAGCGGGAATTGAAGATACGCAGTATTTT.

This clonotype appeared a few times. V gene TRBV6-1 combines with J gene TRBJ2-5; D is unresolved. V lost 10 bases and J 1 base, leaving 16 bases between the germline ends. Germline CDR1 reads MNHNS; CDR2 reads SASEGT. The CDR3 consists of 14 residues. Here the CDR3 DNA reads TGTGCCACCTATCGGATGGACGGCCAAGAGACCCAGTACTTC. It specifies CATYRMDGQETQYF.

A single count supports this clonotype. The chain couples TRBV10-3 to TRBJ2-7; D remains unclear. In germline, CDR1 is ENHRY, CDR2 SYGVKD. The CDR3 covers 14 residues. Trimming took off 0 bases at V and 5 bases at J, with 11 bases between the two ends. The CDR3 reads CAISESVGSDEQYF. The CDR3 region has the DNA TGTGCCATCAGTGAGTCCGTGGGGTCCGACGAGCAGTACTTC.

This clonotype appeared a few times. The chain joins TRBV12-3 or TRBV12-4 to TRBJ2-3; 8 bases agree with TRBD2. V gave up 8 bases and J gave up 1 base; unmatched junction bases: 11. The CDR3 spans 16 residues. The CDR3 loop is CASREGRWGGTDTQYF. CDR3 DNA: TGTGCCAGCCGGGAGGGCCGATGGGGCGGCACAGATACGCAGTATTTT.

This clonotype has more than one count but fewer than ten. The rearrangement uses TRBV7-8 and TRBJ2-7; D uncertain. Germline assignment: CDR1 SGHVS and CDR2 FQNEAQ. Trimming left V 8 bases short and J 1 base short, with 21 bases between. The CDR3 length is 16 residues. The CDR3 reads CASGHSGGIGSYEQYF. Written as DNA, the CDR3 is TGTGCCAGCGGCCATTCAGGTGGAATTGGGTCCTACGAGCAGTACTTC.

This chain uses TRBV20-1 with TRBJ2-7; TRBD1 matches 9 bases. V gave up 5 bases and J gave up 4 bases; unmatched junction bases: 15. CDR1 DFQATT and CDR2 SNEGSKA come from the germline V gene (reference sequence). This CDR3 is 16 amino acids long. This CDR3 is CSAVPGQGPLLYEQYF. The CDR3 nucleotides are TGCAGTGCTGTCCCGGGACAGGGCCCCCTCCTATACGAGCAGTACTTC.

This clonotype was counted ten times or more. The chain has TRBV7-2 and TRBJ1-2, with no clear D. V lost 3 bases and J 4 bases, leaving 15 bases between the germline ends. This CDR3 is built from 15 residues. Germline V gene sequence: CDR1 SGHTA, CDR2 FQGNSA. The CDR3: CASSFQSKSSYGYTF. The CDR3 DNA reads as TGTGCCAGCAGCTTCCAGTCAAAATCCTCCTATGGCTACACCTTC.

This clonotype was detected ten times or more. The genes are TRBV7-2 and TRBJ1-4; D is undetermined. Germline V gives CDR1 SGHTA, CDR2 FQGNSA. With 3 bases removed from V and 5 bases from J, the gap between germline ends came to 10 bases. This CDR3 is 14 amino acids long. The CDR3 bases are TGTGCCAGCAGCTTGATCGGCGGGAATGAAAAACTGTTTTTT. Translated: CASSLIGGNEKLFF.

This clonotype was seen many times. The V call is TRBV7-8, the J call TRBJ2-1; possibly TRBD1 for D (5 bases). V lost 3 bases and J lost 0, with 12 bases in between. Germline V CDR1 and CDR2: SGHVS, FQNEAQ. The CDR3 consists of 16 residues. The CDR3, as DNA: TGTGCCAGCAGCTTGACGTTAGACAGCTCCTACAATGAGCAGTTCTTC. Translating it yields CASSLTLDSSYNEQFF.

The table lists this clonotype with many counts. J is TRBJ2-1 and V is TRBV7-6, with D maybe TRBD1 (6 bases). V lost 4 bases to trimming and J lost 0 bases, with 16 bases between them. The germline V gene has CDR1 SGHVS and CDR2 FNYEAQ. This CDR3 comprises 17 residues. The CDR3 DNA reads as TGTGCCAGCAGCTCTATTAGGGGGTTTAGCTCCTACAATGAGCAGTTCTTC. Its translation is CASSSIRGFSSYNEQFF.

The sample holds a few counts of this clonotype. The chain has TRBV2 and TRBJ1-1, with D hard to call. The CDR3 loop spans 13 amino acids. The V end was cut by 1 base, the J end by 1 base, with 4 bases between. Germline V gives CDR1 SNHLY, CDR2 FYNNEI. This CDR3 is CASSEDRNTEAFF. The CDR3 bases are TGTGCCAGCAGTGAAGACAGGAACACTGAAGCTTTCTTT.

V and J are TRBV12-3 or TRBV12-4 and TRBJ1-2; TRBD1 might be the D (5 bases). Trimming pared 7 bases from V and 3 bases from J, leaving 12 bases between. The CDR3 length is 13 residues. Here the CDR3 DNA reads TGTGCCAGCACCCTCGGGGGGTACTATGGCTACACCTTC. Translation gives CASTLGGYYGYTF.

CDR3 sequence reads: CASSLARREEKLFF. CDR3 DNA: TGTGCCAGCAGCTTAGCGCGGAGGGAGGAAAAACTGTTTTTT. The chain has TRBV7-8 and TRBJ1-4; unclear D gene. The CDR3 is 14 residues long. Germline CDR1 and CDR2: SGHVS and FQNEAQ. V was shortened by 0 bases and J by 8 bases, with 10 bases between the two germline ends.

The V and J genes are TRBV12-3 or TRBV12-4 and TRBJ2-1; D is undetermined. With 5 bases removed from V and 0 bases from J, the gap between germline ends came to 11 bases. This CDR3 comprises 15 residues. In DNA, the CDR3 is TGTGCCAGCAGTGCCCGGGCCAGCTCCTACAATGAGCAGTTCTTC. It codes for CASSARASSYNEQFF.

The chain links TRBV5-1 to TRBJ1-1; unclear D gene. The CDR3 runs to 14 residues. Germline values: CDR1 SGHRS, CDR2 YFSETQ. V was trimmed by 0 bases and J by 1 base, leaving 7 bases between them. DNA of the CDR3: TGCGCCAGCAGCTTGGCTTACAGGAACACTGAAGCTTTCTTT. Translation: CASSLAYRNTEAFF.

This clonotype was counted between two and nine times. V gene TRBV7-8 combines with J gene TRBJ2-7, with D maybe TRBD1 (6 bases). Looked up from germline, CDR1 is SGHVS and CDR2 is FQNEAQ. CDR3 length: 14 residues. Trimming pared 2 bases from V and 3 bases from J, leaving 11 bases between. CDR3 protein: CASSLKRTDYEQYF. The CDR3, as DNA: TGTGCCAGCAGCTTAAAACGGACAGACTACGAGCAGTACTTC.